This paragraph covers one T cell receptor beta chain sequence. In the authors' workflow: Amplifying reference gene primers gave estimates of nucleated cell counts. Sequencing was performed with immunoSEQ multiplex PCR; in TCRdb, only in-frame clones are kept and a portion is missing. The V and J calls and clone size were taken over from that table, and D and trimming were inferred from the DNA. The sample lists some 120,000 clones; roughly 69% were seen once. The sample comes from a study of blood T cell repertoires in COVID-19. Study in general: Italy, Spain and the United States were the sources of the convalescent and acute COVID-19 samples. T cells, B-cell-depleted T cells, or PBMCs supplied cDNA or gDNA.

CDR1 is SGDLS and CDR2 is YYNGEE in the germline V gene. The trim removed 0 bases at V and 1 base at J, leaving 4 bases unmatched. This CDR3 is 16 amino acids long. Source material: peripheral blood. The rearrangement uses TRBV9 and TRBJ1-2, with TRBD1 matching 9 bases. The TCR originated in a woman in her seventies with acute or convalescent COVID-19. The CDR3 is CASSVEGQGLNYGYTF. CDR3 nucleotide sequence: TGTGCCAGCAGCGTAGAGGGACAGGGCCTTAACTATGGCTACACCTTC.